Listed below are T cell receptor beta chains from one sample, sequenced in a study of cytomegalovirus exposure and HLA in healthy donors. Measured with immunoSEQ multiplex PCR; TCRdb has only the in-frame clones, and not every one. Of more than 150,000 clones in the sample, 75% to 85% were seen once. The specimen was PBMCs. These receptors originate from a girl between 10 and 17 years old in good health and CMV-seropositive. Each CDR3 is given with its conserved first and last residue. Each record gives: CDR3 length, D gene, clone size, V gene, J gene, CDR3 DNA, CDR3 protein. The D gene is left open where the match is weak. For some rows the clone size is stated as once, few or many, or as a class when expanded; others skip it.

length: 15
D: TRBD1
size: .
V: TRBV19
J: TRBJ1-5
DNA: TGTGCCAGTAGTACCGGGACAGGCGGCAATCAGCCCCAGCATTTT
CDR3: CASSTGTGGNQPQHF

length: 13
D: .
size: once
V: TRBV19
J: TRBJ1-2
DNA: TGTGCCAGTAGTGGACAGTCTAACTATGGCTACACCTTC
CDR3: CASSGQSNYGYTF

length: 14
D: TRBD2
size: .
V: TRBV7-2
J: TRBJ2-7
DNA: TGTGCCAGCAGCCTTAGCGGGGGGGCCGTCGGGCAGTACTTC
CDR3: CASSLSGGAVGQYF

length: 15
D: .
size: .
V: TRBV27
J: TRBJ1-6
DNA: TGTGCCAGCAGTTTAATGGCAGACGGAGCCACACCCCTCCACTTT
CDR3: CASSLMADGATPLHF

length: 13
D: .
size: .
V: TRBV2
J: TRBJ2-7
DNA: TGTGCCAGGGGTCACCGGAGCTCCTACGAGCAGTACTTC
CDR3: CARGHRSSYEQYF

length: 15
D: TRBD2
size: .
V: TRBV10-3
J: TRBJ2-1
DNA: TGTGCCATCAGCTCCCTAGCGGGGAGAAACAATGAGCAGTTCTTC
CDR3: CAISSLAGRNNEQFF

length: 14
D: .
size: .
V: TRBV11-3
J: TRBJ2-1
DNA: TGTGCCAGCACCCTCCGTTTTTCGGGAAATGAGCAGTTCTTC
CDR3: CASTLRFSGNEQFF

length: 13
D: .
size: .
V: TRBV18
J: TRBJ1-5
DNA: TGTGCCAGCTCATCAGGGATTAATCAGCCCCAGCATTTT
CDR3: CASSSGINQPQHF

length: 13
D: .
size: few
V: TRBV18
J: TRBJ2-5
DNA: TGTGCCAGCTCACCAAGCGGCTCGGAGACCCAGTACTTC
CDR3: CASSPSGSETQYF

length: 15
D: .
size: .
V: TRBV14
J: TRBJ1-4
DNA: TGTGCCAGCAGCCAAGATTCTAGTTCTAATGAAAAACTGTTTTTT
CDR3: CASSQDSSSNEKLFF

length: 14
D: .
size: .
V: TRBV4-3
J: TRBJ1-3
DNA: TGCGCCAGCAGCCCCCAGTCGTCTGGAAACACCATATATTTT
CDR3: CASSPQSSGNTIYF

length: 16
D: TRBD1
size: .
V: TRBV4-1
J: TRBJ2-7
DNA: TGCGCCAGCAGCCAAGACCCCGGGACAGCCTTCTACGAGCAGTACTTC
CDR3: CASSQDPGTAFYEQYF

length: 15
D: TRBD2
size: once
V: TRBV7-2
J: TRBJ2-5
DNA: TGTGCCAGCAGCTTCGTAGCGGGGGGACGGGAGACCCAGTACTTC
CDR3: CASSFVAGGRETQYF

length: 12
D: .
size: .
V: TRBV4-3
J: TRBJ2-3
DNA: TGCGCCAGCAGCCCAGACAGTCATACGCAGTATTTT
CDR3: CASSPDSHTQYF

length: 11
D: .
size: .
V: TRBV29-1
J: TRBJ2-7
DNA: TGCAGCGTTGCAGGGACCTACGAGCAGTACTTC
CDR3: CSVAGTYEQYF

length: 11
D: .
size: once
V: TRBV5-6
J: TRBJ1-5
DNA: TGTGCCAGCAGCTCAGATCAGCCCCAGCATTTT
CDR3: CASSSDQPQHF

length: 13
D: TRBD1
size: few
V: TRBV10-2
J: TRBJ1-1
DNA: TGCGCCAGCAGTAAGACAGGGTCCACTGAAGCTTTCTTT
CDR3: CASSKTGSTEAFF

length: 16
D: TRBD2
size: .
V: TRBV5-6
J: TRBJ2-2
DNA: TGTGCCAGCAGTGAGCTTAGCGGGGGGTACACCGGGGAGCTGTTTTTT
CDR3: CASSELSGGYTGELFF

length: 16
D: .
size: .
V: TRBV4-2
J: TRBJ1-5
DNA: TGTGCCAGCAGCCAAGAACGAAATCCCGGGAATCAGCCCCAGCATTTT
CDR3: CASSQERNPGNQPQHF

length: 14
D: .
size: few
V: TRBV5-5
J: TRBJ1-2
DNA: TGTGCCAGCAGCCCTGAAACAGGGAACTATGGCTACACCTTC
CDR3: CASSPETGNYGYTF

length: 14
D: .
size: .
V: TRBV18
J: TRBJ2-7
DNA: TGTGCCAGCTCACCGGGGACTGATCCCTACGAGCAGTACTTC
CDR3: CASSPGTDPYEQYF

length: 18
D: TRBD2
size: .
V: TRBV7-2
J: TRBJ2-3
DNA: TGTGCCAGCAGCTTAGAAGGCCTAGCGGCGTTTAGCACAGATACGCAGTATTTT
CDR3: CASSLEGLAAFSTDTQYF

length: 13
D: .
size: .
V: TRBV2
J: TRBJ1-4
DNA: TGTGCCAGCAGAGGCGGTGCTAATGAAAAACTGTTTTTT
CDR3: CASRGGANEKLFF

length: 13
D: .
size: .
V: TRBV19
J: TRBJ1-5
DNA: TGTGCCAGTAGTGCGGCTCACAATCAGCCCCAGCATTTT
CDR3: CASSAAHNQPQHF

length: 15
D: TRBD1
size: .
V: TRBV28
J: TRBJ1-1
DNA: TGTGCCAGCAGTTTTAACAGGGGGTTTAACACTGAAGCTTTCTTT
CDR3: CASSFNRGFNTEAFF

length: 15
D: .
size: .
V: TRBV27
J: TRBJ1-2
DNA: TGTGCCAGCAGTTTACGTGGGGCGACTAACTATGGCTACACCTTC
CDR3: CASSLRGATNYGYTF

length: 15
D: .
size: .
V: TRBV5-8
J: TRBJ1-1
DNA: TGTGCCAGCAGCTCGGGCGGGGCGGCGAGCACTGAAGCTTTCTTT
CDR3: CASSSGGAASTEAFF

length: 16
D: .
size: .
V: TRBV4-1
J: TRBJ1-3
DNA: TGCGCCAGCAGCCAAGCGCAGACCGGCGGTGGAAACACCATATATTTT
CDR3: CASSQAQTGGGNTIYF

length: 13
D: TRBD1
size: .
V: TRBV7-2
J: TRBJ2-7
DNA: TGTGCCAGCAGCTTTGCAGGGGGCGTAGAGCAGTACTTC
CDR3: CASSFAGGVEQYF

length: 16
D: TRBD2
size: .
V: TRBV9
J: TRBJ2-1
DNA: TGTGCCAGCAGTGCCGGGACTAGCGGATCCTACAATGAGCAGTTCTTC
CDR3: CASSAGTSGSYNEQFF

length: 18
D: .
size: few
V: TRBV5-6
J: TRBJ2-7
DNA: TGTGCCAGCAGCTTCGAAAATCAACCGGGAAATGGACGCTACGAGCAGTACTTC
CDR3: CASSFENQPGNGRYEQYF

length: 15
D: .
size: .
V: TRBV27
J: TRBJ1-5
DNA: TGTGCCAGCAGTTGGGCTGCTCATAGCAATCAGCCCCAGCATTTT
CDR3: CASSWAAHSNQPQHF

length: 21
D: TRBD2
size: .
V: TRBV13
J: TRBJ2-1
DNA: TGTGCCAGCAGCTTGGCCTCCGGGACTAGCGGGGGGAAGCACTCCTACAATGAGCAGTTCTTC
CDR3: CASSLASGTSGGKHSYNEQFF

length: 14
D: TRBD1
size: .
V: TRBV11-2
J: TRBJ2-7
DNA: TGTGCCAGCATCAGCCTGGACAGGGTAGGGGAGCAGTACTTC
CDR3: CASISLDRVGEQYF

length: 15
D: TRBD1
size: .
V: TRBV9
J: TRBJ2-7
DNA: TGTGCCAGCAGCGTAGAAGACAGGGTAATTTACGAGCAGTACTTC
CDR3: CASSVEDRVIYEQYF

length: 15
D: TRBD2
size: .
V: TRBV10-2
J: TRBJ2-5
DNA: TGCGCCAGCAGTGGGTTAGCGGGGGCACAAGAGACCCAGTACTTC
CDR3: CASSGLAGAQETQYF

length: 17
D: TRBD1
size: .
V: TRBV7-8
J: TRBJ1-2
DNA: TGTGCCAGCAGCTCAAAGAACGACGGACAGGGAGGCTATGGCTACACCTTC
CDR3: CASSSKNDGQGGYGYTF